Below are 10 T cell receptor beta chains sequenced from a single sample in a study of radiotherapy plus CTLA-4 blockade in lung cancer. The table came from immunoSEQ multiplex PCR; TCRdb's copy has only in-frame clones and leaves some out. The repertoire holds about 110,000 clones, with roughly 86% as singletons. The starting material was peripheral blood, obtained from a patient treated with radiotherapy plus ipilimumab. Receptors were obtained from a human donor with non-small cell lung cancer that progressed on radiotherapy plus ipilimumab. Some clones in this sample may be carry-over from other donors' samples.

This chain connects TRBV10-3 to TRBJ1-6; D might be TRBD1 (5 bases). V was shortened by 7 bases and J by 7 bases, with 14 bases between the two germline ends. This CDR3 is 14 amino acids long. Germline CDR1 and CDR2: ENHRY and SYGVKD. This CDR3 is CAITGDGGNSPLHF. Here the CDR3 DNA reads TGTGCCATCACCGGGGACGGCGGCAATTCACCCCTCCACTTT.

This chain links TRBV19 with TRBJ1-2; TRBD1 aligns across 7 bases. The V gene end was trimmed by 2 bases and the J gene end by 6 bases; junction bases not matched to a gene: 6. Germline V gives CDR1 LNHDA, CDR2 SQIVND (reference sequence). The CDR3 runs to 14 residues. CDR3 DNA sequence: TGTGCCAGTAGTATATCACGACAGGGAGATGGCTACACCTTC. This gives the protein CASSISRQGDGYTF. Variable domain in full (rest from reference TRBV19 and TRBJ1-2): DGGITQSPKYLFRKEGQNVTLSCEQNLNHDAMYWYRQDPGQGLRLIYYSQIVNDFQKGDIAEGYSVSREKKESFPLTVTSAQKNPTAFYLCASSISRQGDGYTFGSGTRLTVV.

The chain couples TRBV28 to TRBJ1-6; 8 bases match TRBD1. V shed 6 bases and J 6 bases; nucleotides not matched to a gene: 4. Germline values: CDR1 MDHEN, CDR2 SYDVKM. The CDR3 has 14 amino acids. The CDR3 DNA is TGTGCCAGCAGGACAGGGGAACTTAATTCACCCCTCCACTTT. This encodes CASRTGELNSPLHF.

This clone was counted between two and nine times. Relative to the germline gene, one junction end is altered; a read error may explain this. This rearrangement joins TRBV28 to TRBJ2-7, with TRBD2 identical over 11 bases. Germline V gives CDR1 MDHEN, CDR2 SYDVKM. The CDR3 loop spans 18 amino acids. CDR3 nucleotides: TGTGCCAGCAGCTTATTTCTAGCGGGGGGCCTCGTTTCCTACGAGCAGTACTTC. Protein: CASSLFLAGGLVSYEQYF.

CDR3 sequence (DNA): TGTGCCAGCAGCAGCGGGCTGGGGGGTGAGCAGTTCTTC. Encoded protein: CASSSGLGGEQFF. The chain employs TRBV6-5 and TRBJ2-1; perhaps TRBD2 as D (6 bases). Trimming took 6 bases from V and 9 from J, leaving 15 bases between them. This CDR3 comprises 13 residues. CDR1 and CDR2 (germline): MNHEY, SVGAGI.

The rearrangement uses TRBV7-9 and TRBJ1-3, with D tentatively TRBD1 (5 bases). Germline V lookup: CDR1 SEHNR, CDR2 FQNEAQ (reference sequence). V dropped 2 bases and J dropped 4 bases, with 12 bases sitting between them. The CDR3 extends over 15 amino acids. This chain's CDR3 is CASSLRSEGGNTIYF. CDR3 in DNA: TGTGCCAGCAGCTTACGCAGCGAGGGGGGAAACACCATATATTTT.

This sequence joins TRBV28 and TRBJ1-6, with 9 bases matching TRBD1. Germline V gene lookup returns CDR1 MDHEN and CDR2 SYDVKM. CDR3 length equals 14 residues. Germline trimming cut 6 bases from V and 8 bases from J; bases unmatched to any gene: 5. The CDR3 is CASRGGQGYSPLHF. The CDR3 region has the DNA TGTGCCAGCAGGGGTGGACAGGGGTATTCACCCCTCCACTTT.

The chain combines TRBV7-6 with TRBJ1-6, with D hard to call. This CDR3 contains 14 residues. Between the trimmed V and J ends, which lost 5 bases and 7 bases, there was a span of 12 bases. The germline V gene encodes CDR1 SGHVS and CDR2 FNYEAQ. The CDR3 DNA reads as TGTGCCAGCAGCATACTCGACTTAAATTCACCCCTCCACTTT. Translated: CASSILDLNSPLHF.

The rearrangement joins TRBV6-6 to TRBJ1-2; D possibly corresponds to TRBD1 (5 bases). The CDR3 is 11 amino acids. V was clipped by 4 bases and J by 7 bases, with 7 bases between them. Germline loops: CDR1 MNHNY, CDR2 SVGAGI (reference sequence). CDR3 sequence reads: CASSSGVGYTF. CDR3 nucleotides: TGTGCCAGCAGTTCGGGGGTTGGCTACACCTTC.

This chain connects TRBV10-3 to TRBJ2-7; 8 nucleotides match TRBD1. Germline V gene data show CDR1 as ENHRY and CDR2 as SYGVKD. CDR3 length equals 15 residues. The V and J ends lost 3 bases and 2 bases, in that order; junction bases with no gene match: 6. The CDR3 coding sequence is TGTGCCATCAGTGATGGTCAGGGGGCCGCCTACGAGCAGTACTTC. Amino acids: CAISDGQGAAYEQYF.